Presented here are 26 T cell receptor beta chains from one specimen sequenced in a study of persistence of HIV-infected CD4 T cells. Which antigens these TCRs recognize remains unknown. The immunoSEQ assay was version 4, run in survey mode. Assay used: immunoSEQ multiplex PCR; TCRdb lists only in-frame clones, some missing. The sample records 15,000 to 20,000 clones, 65% being singletons. Cells were stimulated with CMV-infected fibroblast lysates at approximately 10 ug/mL. CD4+ T cells upregulating both CD40 ligand and CD69 were sorted as responding cells. The input for sequencing was CD4+ T cells sorted from PBMCs after approximately 19-hour stimulation, taken from a patient who received antiretroviral therapy. Receptors were obtained from an adult woman with HIV who was CMV-seropositive.

Notes on this clone: This specimen includes other DNA sequences encoding the same CDR3. This chain joins TRBV24-1 and TRBJ2-1, with 8 bases that match TRBD1. The V segment lost 4 bases and the J segment 3 bases; nucleotides outside the gene matches: 4. The CDR3 has 15 amino acids. The germline gives CDR1 KGHDR, CDR2 SFDVKD. CDR3: CATSESGQGYNEQFF. The DNA for the CDR3 is TGTGCCACCAGTGAGTCTGGACAGGGCTACAATGAGCAGTTCTTC.

J is TRBJ1-1 and V is TRBV5-1; 8 nucleotides align to TRBD1. The germline V gene encodes CDR1 SGHRS and CDR2 YFSETQ. CDR3 size: 16 residues. Unmatched junction bases numbered 12, after V lost 4 bases and J lost 4 bases. CDR3 coding DNA: TGCGCCAGCAGCGTAGCCCCAGGGGGCGAGGGCACTGAAGCTTTCTTT. The encoded protein is CASSVAPGGEGTEAFF.

This clone was detected a few times. In nucleotides, the CDR3 is TGTGCCACGAACAGGGATAGGAACACTGAAGCTTTCTTT. Protein sequence: CATNRDRNTEAFF. The chain is built from TRBV13 and TRBJ1-1, with D possibly matching TRBD1 (6 bases). V gave up 10 bases and J gave up 1 base, with 13 bases separating them. The CDR3 consists of 13 residues. CDR1 is PRHDT, CDR2 FYEKMQ, per germline (reference sequence).

The V gene is TRBV7-2, the J gene TRBJ1-2, with D unclear. The germline V gene has CDR1 SGHTA and CDR2 FQGNSA. The CDR3 is 13 residues long. V was cut by 1 base and J by 3 bases, with 6 bases left in between. CDR3 amino acids: CASSLVGYYGYTF. The CDR3 bases are TGTGCCAGCAGCTTAGTCGGATACTATGGCTACACCTTC. The full variable domain, with the rest looked up from reference TRBV7-2 and TRBJ1-2, is GAGVSQSPSNKVTEKGKDVELRCDPISGHTALYWYRQSLGQGLEFLIYFQGNSAPDKSGLPSDRFSAERTGGSVSTLTIQRTQQEDSAVYLCASSLVGYYGYTFGSGTRLTVV.

The chain uses TRBV19 and TRBJ1-3; D unresolved. The CDR3 length is 15 residues. CDR1 is LNHDA, CDR2 SQIVND, per germline (reference sequence). V was cut by 6 bases and J by 0 bases, with 12 bases left in between. The CDR3, as DNA: TGTGCCAGTAGACCGACGGGAAGCTCTGGAAACACCATATATTTT. It translates to CASRPTGSSGNTIYF.

The genes are TRBV29-1 and TRBJ2-3; TRBD2 might be the D (6 bases). Trimming removed 7 bases from V and 3 bases from J, with 17 bases in between. From germline, CDR1 is SQVTM and CDR2 ANQGSEA. The CDR3 length is 14 residues. For the CDR3, the DNA is TGCAGCGGGAGAGCGGGTCCGAGGACAGATACGCAGTATTTT. Translated: CSGRAGPRTDTQYF.

J is TRBJ2-1 and V is TRBV12-5; TRBD1 is a possible D gene (5 bases). Germline lookup yields CDR1 LGHNT and CDR2 FRNRAP. The germline V and J ends were trimmed by 5 bases and 9 bases, with 23 bases remaining between them. This CDR3 has 16 residues. CDR3 loop: CASGALTAPSLGEQFF. Written as DNA, the CDR3 is TGTGCTAGTGGTGCCTTGACAGCTCCGTCTCTCGGTGAGCAGTTCTTC.

CDR3 residues: CASSSYTGKGEKLFF. CDR3 DNA sequence: TGCGCCAGCAGCTCTTATACAGGGAAAGGTGAAAAACTGTTTTTT. V usage is TRBV5-1 and J usage is TRBJ1-4; a possible D gene is TRBD1 (6 bases). The germline V gene encodes CDR1 SGHRS and CDR2 YFSETQ. The CDR3 contains 15 residues. V was cut by 3 bases and J by 7 bases, with 16 bases left in between.

This clone was seen a few times. The CDR3 DNA is TGTGCCAGCAGCTTGGGGGACGGGTATCCCCTCCACTTT. This gives the protein CASSLGDGYPLHF. V and J are TRBV7-9 and TRBJ1-6, with D tentatively TRBD1 (5 bases). The V end lost 3 bases, the J end lost 13 bases, and 13 bases lay between the germline ends. The CDR3 loop spans 13 amino acids. Looked up from germline, CDR1 is SEHNR and CDR2 is FQNEAQ (reference sequence). Together with reference TRBV7-9 and TRBJ1-6, the CDR3 gives the full variable domain: DTGVSQNPRHKITKRGQNVTFRCDPISEHNRLYWYRQTLGQGPEFLTYFQNEAQLEKSRLLSDRFSAERPKGSFSTLEIQRTEQGDSAMYLCASSLGDGYPLHFGNGTRLTVT.

This clone was detected only once. This chain connects TRBV15 to TRBJ2-3, with 7 bases identical to TRBD2. V was clipped by 1 base and J by 5 bases; unmatched bases: 12. CDR3 length: 17 residues. Germline CDR1 reads LNHNV; CDR2 reads YYDKDF (reference sequence). The CDR3 spells CATSRAPRRGLVDTQYF. CDR3 in DNA: TGTGCCACCAGCAGAGCCCCCCGGCGGGGGTTGGTAGATACGCAGTATTTT.

J is TRBJ2-5 and V is TRBV29-1; perhaps D is TRBD1 or TRBD2 (5 bases each). Germline CDR1 reads SQVTM; CDR2 reads ANQGSEA. Trimming removed 3 bases from V and 7 bases from J, with 15 bases in between. This CDR3 spans 13 amino acids. For the CDR3, the DNA is TGCAGCGTTGAGGAGCCTCGTGGGGGGACCCAGTACTTC. It encodes CSVEEPRGGTQYF.

The rearrangement uses TRBV5-1 and TRBJ1-6, with D possibly matching TRBD1 (5 bases). V dropped 1 base and J dropped 0 bases, with 14 bases sitting between them. Germline loops: CDR1 SGHRS, CDR2 YFSETQ. The CDR3 runs to 18 residues. Here the CDR3 reads CASSLTLAGSSYNSPLHF. The CDR3 region has the DNA TGCGCCAGCAGCTTGACGTTGGCAGGGAGCTCCTATAATTCACCCCTCCACTTT.

The chain is built from TRBV7-9 and TRBJ2-1; D gene unclear. Trimming took 1 base from V and 8 from J, leaving 15 bases between them. Germline V lookup: CDR1 SEHNR, CDR2 FQNEAQ (reference sequence). The CDR3 runs 15 residues. The DNA for the CDR3 is TGTGCCAGCAGCTTAGATGGTCTCCTGGGCGATGAGCAGTTCTTC. Its translation: CASSLDGLLGDEQFF.

This chain joins TRBV30 and TRBJ2-5, with D tentatively TRBD2 (6 bases). Germline V gene sequence: CDR1 GTSNPN, CDR2 SVGIG (reference sequence). Trimming shortened V by 2 bases and J by 3 bases, and 19 bases separated the two germline ends. The CDR3 totals 16 residues. The CDR3 is CAWSQPGDGKKETQYF. The DNA of the CDR3 is TGTGCCTGGAGTCAGCCGGGGGACGGGAAAAAAGAGACCCAGTACTTC.

The rearrangement joins TRBV19 to TRBJ1-2; tentative D call: TRBD1 (5 bases). The CDR3 is 12 residues long. Trimming stripped 4 bases from V and 5 bases from J, with 8 bases between. Germline V gene lookup returns CDR1 LNHDA and CDR2 SQIVND (reference sequence). The CDR3 DNA follows: TGTGCCAGTAGTAGAAGACAGTATGGCTACACCTTC. This gives the protein CASSRRQYGYTF.

V usage is TRBV10-2 and J usage is TRBJ2-3; 8 bases fit TRBD1. Per germline, CDR1 WSHSY and CDR2 SAAADI. The CDR3 totals 16 residues. V shed 3 bases, J shed 3 bases, and the junction held 8 bases outside the gene matches. CDR3 amino acids: CASSDRGLFGTDTQYF. The CDR3 DNA reads TGCGCCAGCAGTGACAGGGGGCTATTTGGTACAGATACGCAGTATTTT.

This chain connects TRBV6-1 to TRBJ1-1; TRBD1 matches at 7 bases. The J segment lost 5 bases and the V segment lost 6 bases, leaving 9 bases of the junction unmatched. Germline loops: CDR1 MNHNS, CDR2 SASEGT. This CDR3 is 14 amino acids long. This chain's CDR3 is CASSNRGGLTEAFF. In DNA, the CDR3 is TGTGCCAGCAGCAACAGGGGCGGTTTGACTGAAGCTTTCTTT.

This rearrangement joins TRBV2 to TRBJ1-6, with D maybe TRBD1 (5 bases). Germline-derived CDR1 and CDR2 are SNHLY and FYNNEI. The length of the CDR3 is 14 residues. The ends were cut back, 6 bases at V and 8 bases at J, with 14 bases in the middle. This CDR3 reads CASRGVFGDSPLHF. CDR3 DNA: TGTGCCAGCAGGGGGGTCTTTGGAGATTCACCCCTCCACTTT. The full variable domain, rest sourced from reference TRBV2 and TRBJ1-6, is EPEVTQTPSHQVTQMGQEVILRCVPISNHLYFYWYRQILGQKVEFLVSFYNNEISEKSEIFDDQFSVERPDGSNFTLKIRSTKLEDSAMYFCASRGVFGDSPLHFGNGTRLTVT.

The chain has TRBV12-3 or TRBV12-4 and TRBJ1-1; D is unclear. Trimming stripped 6 bases from V and 7 bases from J, with 12 bases between. The CDR3 extends over 12 amino acids. For the CDR3, the DNA is TGTGCCAGCAGCTCAAGACGGTTTGAAGCTTTCTTT. It codes for CASSSRRFEAFF.

As for this clone: This specimen includes other DNA sequences encoding the same CDR3. The chain employs TRBV6-1 and TRBJ1-2; no firm D call. V lost 2 bases to trimming and J lost 2 bases, with 6 bases between them. CDR3 length equals 13 residues. Germline V gene lookup returns CDR1 MNHNS and CDR2 SASEGT. The CDR3 region is CASSERRNYGYTF. CDR3 in DNA: TGTGCCAGCAGTGAACGACGGAACTATGGCTACACCTTC.

This sequence joins TRBV7-3 and TRBJ2-1; D may match TRBD1 or TRBD2 (5 bases each). The V end lost 5 bases, the J end lost 4 bases, and 12 bases lay between the germline ends. Germline loops: CDR1 SGHTA, CDR2 FQGTGA. The CDR3 contains 14 residues. The CDR3 DNA reads TGTGCCAGCAGCCCCGTGGGGGATTACAATGAGCAGTTCTTC. The encoded protein is CASSPVGDYNEQFF.

This clone was observed a handful of times. J is TRBJ1-2 and V is TRBV29-1; D is uncertain. The CDR3 totals 12 residues. The germline V gene encodes CDR1 SQVTM and CDR2 ANQGSEA. V shed 7 bases and J shed 7 bases, with 16 bases lying between them. The CDR3 DNA sequence: TGCAGCGCCTTGGAGTCAGAAAGTGGCTACACCTTC. Amino acid sequence: CSALESESGYTF.

This clone was counted a few times. This chain connects TRBV6-5 to TRBJ1-5; perhaps TRBD1 as D (6 bases). V was trimmed by 8 bases and J by 2 bases, leaving 13 bases between them. The CDR3 is 14 amino acids. CDR1 MNHEY and CDR2 SVGAGI come from the germline V gene. The CDR3 loop is CASARGSGNQPQHF. CDR3 coding DNA: TGTGCCAGCGCCAGGGGTTCAGGCAATCAGCCCCAGCATTTT.

J is TRBJ1-1 and V is TRBV30; tentative D call: TRBD1 (5 bases). V was trimmed by 2 bases and J by 7 bases, leaving 14 bases between them. CDR3 length: 13 residues. Germline-derived CDR1 and CDR2 are GTSNPN and SVGIG (reference sequence). The CDR3 coding sequence is TGTGCCTGGAGTTGGGCCGGGACCGGTGAAGCTTTCTTT. This sequence encodes CAWSWAGTGEAFF.

This clone was detected a few times. The chain is built from TRBV3-1 (or the pseudogene TRBV3-2) and TRBJ1-6; D not certain. The CDR3 has 16 residues. The V gene lost 4 bases and the J gene lost 6 bases, with 16 bases spanning the gap. Germline V gene lookup returns CDR1 LGHDT and CDR2 YNNKEL (reference sequence). Written as DNA, the CDR3 is TGTGCCAGCAGCCTAGGCATTGGAGAGGGTAATTCACCCCTCCACTTT. This codes for CASSLGIGEGNSPLHF.

This clone was seen a handful of times. V gene TRBV27 combines with J gene TRBJ1-6; tentatively, D is TRBD1 (6 bases). V shed 6 bases and J shed 7 bases, with 16 bases lying between them. The CDR3 loop spans 15 amino acids. Germline V CDR1 and CDR2: MNHEY, SMNVEV (reference sequence). The CDR3 sequence: CASSPFLGGNSPLHF. The CDR3 DNA follows: TGTGCCAGCAGCCCATTCTTAGGGGGAAATTCACCCCTCCACTTT.